This TCR beta chain was sequenced in a study of T cells in Graves' hyperthyroidism and ophthalmopathy. Study-wide results and limits: Ophthalmopathy was distinguished from stable hyperthyroidism by 13 V-J signatures.

V was cut by 0 bases and J by 1 base, with 5 bases left in between. Germline V CDR1 and CDR2: SGHTS, YDEGEE. The CDR3 spans 14 residues. Subjects aged 18 to 65 presented with newly diagnosed hyperthyroidism of less than 2 months' duration. In making diagnoses, clinical symptoms, serum thyroxine and TRAb, thyroid ultrasound and orbital computed tomography were all used. In this sample, this clonotype turned up a few times. Its antigen is not identified. RNA transcripts yielded amplified TCR beta CDR3 regions. TCR CDR3 regions were first amplified by RT-PCR with HTBI primers. Each CDR3 protein gets one entry after TCRdb re-called the multiplex PCR reads with MiXCR. The sample consists of 270,000 or so distinct CDR3 sequences, around 15% of them appearing once.

Sequencing was performed on blood. The TCR comes from a woman aged 45-65 years with Graves' hyperthyroidism that later progressed to Graves' ophthalmopathy. The chain is built from TRBV5-8 and TRBJ2-1; unclear D gene. The CDR3 spells CASSLGVSYNEQFF. CDR3 DNA sequence: TGTGCCAGCAGCTTGGGAGTGTCCTACAATGAGCAGTTCTTC.